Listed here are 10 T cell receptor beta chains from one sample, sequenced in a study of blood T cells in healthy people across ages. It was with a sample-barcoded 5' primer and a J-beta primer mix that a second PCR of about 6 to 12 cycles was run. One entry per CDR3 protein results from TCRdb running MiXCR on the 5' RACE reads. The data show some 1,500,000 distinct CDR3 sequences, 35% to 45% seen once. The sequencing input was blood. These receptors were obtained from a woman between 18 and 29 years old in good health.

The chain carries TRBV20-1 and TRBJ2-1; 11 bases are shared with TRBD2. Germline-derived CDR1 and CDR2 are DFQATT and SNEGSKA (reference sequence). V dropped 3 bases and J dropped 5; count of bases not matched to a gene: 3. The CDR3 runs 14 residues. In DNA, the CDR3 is TGCAGTGCTAGCTCGGGACTAGCGGACAATGAGCAGTTCTTC. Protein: CSASSGLADNEQFF.

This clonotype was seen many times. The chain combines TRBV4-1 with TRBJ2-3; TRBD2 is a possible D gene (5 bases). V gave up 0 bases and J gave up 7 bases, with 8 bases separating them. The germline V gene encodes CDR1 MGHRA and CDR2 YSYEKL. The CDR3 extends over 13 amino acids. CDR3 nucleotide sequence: TGCGCCAGCAGCCAAGATACGGGGTATACGCAGTATTTT. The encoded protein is CASSQDTGYTQYF.

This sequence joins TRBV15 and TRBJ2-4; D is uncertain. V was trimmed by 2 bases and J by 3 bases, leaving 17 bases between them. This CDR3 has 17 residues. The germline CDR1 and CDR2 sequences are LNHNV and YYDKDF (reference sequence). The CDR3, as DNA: TGTGCCACCAGCAGAAAACGGCAGACTTTTGTCAAAAACATTCAGTACTTC. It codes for CATSRKRQTFVKNIQYF.

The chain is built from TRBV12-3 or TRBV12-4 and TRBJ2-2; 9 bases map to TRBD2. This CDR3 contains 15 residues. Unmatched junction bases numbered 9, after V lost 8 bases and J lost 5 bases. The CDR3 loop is CASRGGGVNTGELFF. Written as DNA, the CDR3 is TGTGCCAGCCGGGGCGGGGGGGTAAATACCGGGGAGCTGTTTTTT.

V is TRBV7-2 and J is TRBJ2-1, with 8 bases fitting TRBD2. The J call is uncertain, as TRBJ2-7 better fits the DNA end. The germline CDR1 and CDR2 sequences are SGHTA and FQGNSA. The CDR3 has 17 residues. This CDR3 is CASSFTSGSRAYNEQYF. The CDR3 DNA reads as TGTGCCAGCAGCTTCACGAGCGGGAGCAGGGCCTACAATGAGCAGTACTTC.

In nucleotides, the CDR3 is TGTGCCAGCACCCATTGGGACAATGAGCAGTACTTC. This sequence encodes CASTHWDNEQYF. V usage is TRBV6-7 and J usage is TRBJ2-7; tentatively, D is TRBD1 (6 bases). TRBV6-7 is labeled an ORF, and its function is uncertain. The CDR3 is made up of 12 amino acids. V was pared by 7 bases and J by 7 bases, with 14 bases between.

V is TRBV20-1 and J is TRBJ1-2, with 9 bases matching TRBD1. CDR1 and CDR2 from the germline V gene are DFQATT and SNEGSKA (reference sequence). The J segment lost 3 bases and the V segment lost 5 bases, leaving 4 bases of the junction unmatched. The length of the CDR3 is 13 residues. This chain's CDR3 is CSAWTGVDYGYTF. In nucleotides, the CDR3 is TGCAGTGCTTGGACAGGGGTTGACTATGGCTACACCTTC.

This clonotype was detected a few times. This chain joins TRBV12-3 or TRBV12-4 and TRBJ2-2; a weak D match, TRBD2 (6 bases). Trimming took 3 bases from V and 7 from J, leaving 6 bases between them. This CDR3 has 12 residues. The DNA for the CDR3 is TGTGCCAGCAGTTTCGGGGGCGGGGAGCTGTTTTTT. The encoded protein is CASSFGGGELFF.

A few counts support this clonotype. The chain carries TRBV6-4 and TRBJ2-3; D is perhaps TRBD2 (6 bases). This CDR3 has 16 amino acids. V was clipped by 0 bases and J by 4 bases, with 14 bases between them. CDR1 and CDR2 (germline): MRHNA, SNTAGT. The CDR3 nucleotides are TGTGCCAGCAGTGACTCGGGGGGAAGGGGCCCAGATACGCAGTATTTT. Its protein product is CASSDSGGRGPDTQYF.

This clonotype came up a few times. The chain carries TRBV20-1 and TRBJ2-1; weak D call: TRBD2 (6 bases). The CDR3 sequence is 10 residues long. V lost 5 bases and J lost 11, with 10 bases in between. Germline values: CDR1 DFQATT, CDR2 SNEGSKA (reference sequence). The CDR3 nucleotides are TGCAGTGCTGAACTAGCCCAGCAGTTCTTC. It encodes CSAELAQQFF.